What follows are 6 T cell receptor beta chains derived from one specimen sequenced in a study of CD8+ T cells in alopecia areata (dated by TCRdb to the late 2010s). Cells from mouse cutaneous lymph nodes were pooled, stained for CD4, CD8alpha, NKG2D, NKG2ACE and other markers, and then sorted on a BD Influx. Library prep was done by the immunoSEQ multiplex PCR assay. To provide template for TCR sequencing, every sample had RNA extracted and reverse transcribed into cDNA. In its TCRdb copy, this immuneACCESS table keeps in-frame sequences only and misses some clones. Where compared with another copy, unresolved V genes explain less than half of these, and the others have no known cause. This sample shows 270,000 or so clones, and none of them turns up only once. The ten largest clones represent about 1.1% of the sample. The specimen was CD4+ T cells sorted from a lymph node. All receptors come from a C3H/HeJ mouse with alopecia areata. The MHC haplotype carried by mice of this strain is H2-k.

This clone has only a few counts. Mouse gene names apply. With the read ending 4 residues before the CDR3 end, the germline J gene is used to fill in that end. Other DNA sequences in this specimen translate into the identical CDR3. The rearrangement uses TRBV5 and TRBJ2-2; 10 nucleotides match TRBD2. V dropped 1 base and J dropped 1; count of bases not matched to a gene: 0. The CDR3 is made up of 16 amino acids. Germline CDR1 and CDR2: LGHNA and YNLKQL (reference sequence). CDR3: CASSQGLGGNTGQLYF. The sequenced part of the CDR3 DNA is TGTGCCAGCAGCCAAGGACTGGGGGGAAACACCGGG.

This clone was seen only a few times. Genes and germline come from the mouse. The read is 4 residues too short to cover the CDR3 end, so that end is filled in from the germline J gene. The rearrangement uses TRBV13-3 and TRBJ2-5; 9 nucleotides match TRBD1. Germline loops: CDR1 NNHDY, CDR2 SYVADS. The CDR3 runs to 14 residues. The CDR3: CASSDDRGHDTQYF. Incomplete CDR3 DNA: TGTGCCAGCAGTGATGACAGGGGGCACGAC.

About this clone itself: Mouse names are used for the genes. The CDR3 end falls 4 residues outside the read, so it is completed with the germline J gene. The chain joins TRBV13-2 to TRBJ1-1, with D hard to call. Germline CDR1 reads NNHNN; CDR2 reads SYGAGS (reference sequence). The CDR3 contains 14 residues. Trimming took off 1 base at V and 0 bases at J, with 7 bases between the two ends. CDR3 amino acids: CASGDHIANTEVFF. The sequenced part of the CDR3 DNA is TGTGCCAGCGGTGATCACATTGCAAACACA.

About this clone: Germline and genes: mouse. Here the CDR3 reads CASSLAWGLNQDTQYF. CDR3 DNA, as far as it was read: TGTGCCAGCAGCTTAGCCTGGGGGCTTAACCAAGAC. The genes are TRBV3 and TRBJ2-5, with a weak D call TRBD2 (7 bases). The read terminates 4 residues before the CDR3 end, so the remaining end is supplied by the germline J gene. The CDR3 runs to 16 residues. Trimming pared 0 bases from V and 0 bases from J, leaving 10 bases between. The V gene's germline CDR1 is SNHLY and CDR2 FYNGKV (reference sequence).

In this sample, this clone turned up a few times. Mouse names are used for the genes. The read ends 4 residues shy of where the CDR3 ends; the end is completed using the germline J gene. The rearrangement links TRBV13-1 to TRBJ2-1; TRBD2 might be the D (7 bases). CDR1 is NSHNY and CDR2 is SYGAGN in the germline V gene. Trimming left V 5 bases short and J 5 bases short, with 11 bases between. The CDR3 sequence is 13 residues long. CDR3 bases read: TGTGCCAGCAGGGGGGGCGCGGATGCT. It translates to CASRGGADA. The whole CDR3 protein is CASRGGADAEQFF.

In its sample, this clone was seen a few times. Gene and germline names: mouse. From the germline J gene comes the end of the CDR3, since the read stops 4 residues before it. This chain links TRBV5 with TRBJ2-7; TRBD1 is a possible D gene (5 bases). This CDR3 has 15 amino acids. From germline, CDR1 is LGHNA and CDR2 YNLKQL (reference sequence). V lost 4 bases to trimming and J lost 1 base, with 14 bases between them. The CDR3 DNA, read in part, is TGTGCCAGCAGCCCCCAGGGTATTGGATCCTAT. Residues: CASSPQGIGSY. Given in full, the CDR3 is CASSPQGIGSYEQYF.